This T cell receptor (beta chain) was obtained from a study of T cell responses to AZD1222 COVID-19 vaccine. Study-wide results and caveats: The donors showed a predominance of white British ancestry and of females, with possible underestimation of clonal diversity.

Remarks on this clone: The antigen is not known.

Assay: immunoSEQ multiplex PCR; the TCRdb copy retains only in-frame clones and omits some. The table has fewer than 100,000 clones, approximately 85% seen once. The CDR3 contains 13 residues. CDR1 is SGHAT and CDR2 is FQNNGV in the germline V gene. The V and J ends lost 10 bases and 5 bases respectively, with 17 bases between them. The source is an adult in good health. Sequenced here: peripheral blood, sampled on day 0 of AZD1222 vaccination. The gene calls are TRBV11-2 and TRBJ1-1; no clear D gene. DNA of the CDR3: TGTGCCATCCGACTCACCCCGGGGACTGAAGCTTTCTTT. Protein: CAIRLTPGTEAFF.